The 13 T cell receptor beta chains in this list originate from one sample, sequenced in a study of CD8+CD57+ T cells in acquired aplastic anemia. Selection for sequencing was limited to patients who had shown CD8+CD57+ cell expansion by flow cytometry. Profiles of TCR beta VDJ and CDR3 were generated from a genomic DNA template. MiXCR, applied by TCRdb to the reads, yields one record per CDR3 protein. The sample shows about 180,000 distinct CDR3 sequences, 45% to 55% of them seen only once. What was sequenced was sorted CD4+, CD8+, or CD8+CD57+ T cells (not recorded which) from PBMCs. These receptors were obtained from a human donor with aplastic anemia.

The chain carries TRBV10-3 and TRBJ2-7; D ambiguous. V was trimmed by 0 bases and J by 1 base, leaving 1 base between them. The CDR3 sequence is 12 residues long. Germline V gene lookup returns CDR1 ENHRY and CDR2 SYGVKD. CDR3 sequence (DNA): TGTGCCATCAGTGAGTCGTCCTACGAGCAGTACTTC. It specifies CAISESSYEQYF.

This clonotype was seen repeatedly, ten times or more. V and J are TRBV4-2 and TRBJ2-3, with D uncertain. Per germline, CDR1 LGHNA and CDR2 YNFKEQ. The CDR3 consists of 14 residues. V lost 2 bases to trimming and J lost 4 bases, with 10 bases between them. The CDR3 region has the DNA TGTGCCAGCAGCCAAACCCCTGTGGCAGATACGCAGTATTTT. This encodes CASSQTPVADTQYF.

Comment on this clonotype: This may stem from a read error, because a much larger clone lies one nucleotide away. V usage is TRBV19 and J usage is TRBJ2-1; 9 bases agree with TRBD2. The CDR3 loop spans 18 amino acids. V gave up 5 bases and J gave up 1 base; unmatched junction bases: 12. Looked up from germline, CDR1 is LNHDA and CDR2 is SQIVND (reference sequence). The DNA for the CDR3 is TGTGCCAGTAGTGTATCCCCACTAGCGGGTACTTCCTACAATGAGCAGTTCTTC. It codes for CASSVSPLAGTSYNEQFF.

In this sample, this clonotype turned up many times. The rearrangement links TRBV2 to TRBJ1-5; TRBD1 is a possible D gene (6 bases). V was cut by 6 bases and J by 2 bases, with 11 bases left in between. This CDR3 is built from 14 residues. CDR1 SNHLY and CDR2 FYNNEI come from the germline V gene. CDR3 sequence reads: CASRAGDGNQPQHF. The CDR3 DNA reads TGTGCCAGCAGGGCAGGGGATGGCAATCAGCCCCAGCATTTT.

This chain uses TRBV5-1 with TRBJ2-3; 11 nucleotides match TRBD2. Unmatched junction bases numbered 4, after V lost 4 bases and J lost 0 bases. The CDR3 has 16 residues. Germline-derived CDR1 and CDR2 are SGHRS and YFSETQ. The CDR3 is CASSVRLAGSTDTQYF. CDR3 DNA: TGCGCCAGCAGCGTCCGACTAGCGGGGAGCACAGATACGCAGTATTTT.

This clonotype occurred many times. This rearrangement joins TRBV7-2 to TRBJ1-1; D is unclear. Trimming cost V 1 base and J 7 bases, with 10 bases left between them. The CDR3 spans 13 residues. From germline, CDR1 is SGHTA and CDR2 FQGNSA. CDR3 loop: CASSLVLIDEAFF. The CDR3 coding sequence is TGTGCCAGCAGCTTAGTATTGATAGATGAAGCTTTCTTT.

The V gene is TRBV24-1, the J gene TRBJ2-6, with D tentatively TRBD1 (6 bases). The CDR3 has 15 residues. V shed 4 bases and J shed 1 base, with 7 bases lying between them. Per germline, CDR1 KGHDR and CDR2 SFDVKD. This CDR3 is CATSDQGSGANVLTF. For the CDR3, the DNA is TGTGCCACCAGTGACCAGGGGTCTGGGGCCAACGTCCTGACTTTC.

This clonotype appeared once. The conserved final phenylalanine or tryptophan is absent from the CDR3, which likely points to a read error. The genes are TRBV6-5 and TRBJ1-3; 10 bases align to TRBD1. This CDR3 contains 17 residues. The junction had 4 bases not matched to a gene; V was cut back by 0 bases and J by 2 bases. Germline values: CDR1 MNHEY, CDR2 SVGAGI. CDR3 nucleotide sequence: TGTGCCAGCAGTTACTCGGGACAGGGGCTTGCTGGAAACACCATATATTCT. Protein product: CASSYSGQGLAGNTIYS.

This clonotype was counted ten times or more. The chain joins TRBV4-2 to TRBJ1-2; no definite D call. This CDR3 comprises 14 residues. V dropped 1 base and J dropped 7 bases, with 13 bases sitting between them. Germline CDR1 reads LGHNA; CDR2 reads YNFKEQ. As DNA, the CDR3 is TGTGCCAGCAGCCAAGCCGGAACCGTACGTGGCTACACCTTC. Translating gives CASSQAGTVRGYTF.

The V gene is TRBV3-1, the J gene TRBJ2-5; TRBD2 matches 12 bases. From germline, CDR1 is LGHDT and CDR2 YNNKEL (reference sequence). V shed 4 bases and J 4 bases; nucleotides not matched to a gene: 16. This CDR3 is 19 amino acids long. CDR3 residues: CASSPARRASGGASETQYF. The DNA of the CDR3 is TGTGCCAGCAGCCCAGCCCGACGGGCTAGCGGGGGGGCCTCAGAGACCCAGTACTTC.

Many counts were recorded for this clonotype. The chain recombines TRBV2 with TRBJ1-5, with 7 bases lining up with TRBD1. The CDR3 totals 13 residues. Trimming took 10 bases from V and 4 from J; bases not matched to a gene: 7. The V gene's germline CDR1 is SNHLY and CDR2 FYNNEI. This CDR3 reads CATGQDLNQPQHF. CDR3 nucleotide sequence: TGTGCCACTGGACAGGATCTAAATCAGCCCCAGCATTTT.

This clonotype was observed at least ten times. This CDR3 reads CASSLGGSGGAGPYEQYF. Written as DNA, the CDR3 is TGTGCCAGCAGCTTGGGAGGTAGCGGGGGGGCCGGGCCATACGAGCAGTACTTC. The chain links TRBV5-4 to TRBJ2-7, with TRBD2 matching over 11 bases. With 0 bases clipped from V and 4 bases from J, the junction kept 12 bases outside the gene matches. The germline CDR1 and CDR2 sequences are SGHNT and YYREEE (reference sequence). This CDR3 has 18 amino acids.

Ten or more counts support this clonotype. The gene calls are TRBV10-1 and TRBJ2-1, with unresolved D. Per the germline V gene, CDR1 is WNHNN and CDR2 is SYGVQD (reference sequence). The CDR3 extends over 11 amino acids. Deletions cut 10 bases from V and 7 bases from J, with 11 bases between. Here the CDR3 DNA reads TGCGCCACCTCCTCTGGGAATGAGCAGTTCTTC. Protein: CATSSGNEQFF.